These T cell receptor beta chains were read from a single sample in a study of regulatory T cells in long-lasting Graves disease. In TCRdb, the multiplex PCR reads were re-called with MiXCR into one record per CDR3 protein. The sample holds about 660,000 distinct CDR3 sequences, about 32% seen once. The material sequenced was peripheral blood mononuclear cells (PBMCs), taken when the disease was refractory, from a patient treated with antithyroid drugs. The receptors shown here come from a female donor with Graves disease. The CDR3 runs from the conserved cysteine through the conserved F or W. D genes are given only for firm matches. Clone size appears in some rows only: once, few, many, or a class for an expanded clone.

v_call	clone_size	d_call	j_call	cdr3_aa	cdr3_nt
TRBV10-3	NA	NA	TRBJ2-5	CAISESAETQYF	TGTGCCATCAGTGAAAGTGCGGAGACCCAGTACTTC
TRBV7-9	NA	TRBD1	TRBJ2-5	CASSQRGTVQETQYF	TGTGCCAGCAGTCAAAGAGGGACAGTCCAAGAGACCCAGTACTTC
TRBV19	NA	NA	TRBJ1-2	CASSISLDYGYTF	TGTGCCAGTAGTATATCCCTAGACTATGGCTACACCTTC
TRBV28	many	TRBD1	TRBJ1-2	CASRRQGVNYGYTF	TGTGCCAGCAGGAGACAGGGGGTGAACTATGGCTACACCTTC
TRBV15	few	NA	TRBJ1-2	CATRQQMGWGIGYTF	TGTGCCACCAGACAACAGATGGGCTGGGGGATTGGCTACACCTTC
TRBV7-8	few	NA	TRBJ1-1	CASSLVSGQTLNTEAFF	TGTGCCAGCAGCTTAGTTTCAGGACAGACTCTGAACACTGAAGCTTTCTTT
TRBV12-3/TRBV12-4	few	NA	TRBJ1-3	CASSLAPGAGNTIYF	TGTGCCAGCAGTTTAGCCCCGGGGGCTGGAAACACCATATATTTT
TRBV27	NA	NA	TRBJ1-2	CASSSDGGNYGYTF	TGTGCCAGCAGTTCGGACGGGGGGAACTATGGCTACACCTTC
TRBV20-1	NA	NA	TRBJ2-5	CSAIRSTGRETQYF	TGCAGTGCCATAAGGAGTACAGGGAGGGAGACCCAGTACTTC
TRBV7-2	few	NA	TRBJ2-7	CASSSEDEQYF	TGTGCCAGCAGCTCGGAAGATGAGCAGTACTTC
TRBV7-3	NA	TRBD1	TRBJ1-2	CASSLVGQGVYGYTF	TGTGCCAGCAGCCTAGTGGGACAGGGGGTCTATGGCTACACCTTC
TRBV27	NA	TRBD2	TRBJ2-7	CASSLSLAGAHEQYF	TGTGCCAGCAGCCTATCACTAGCGGGAGCTCACGAGCAGTACTTC
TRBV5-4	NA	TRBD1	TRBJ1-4	CASSFTGQGNEKLFF	TGTGCCAGCAGCTTTACGGGACAGGGAAATGAAAAACTGTTTTTT
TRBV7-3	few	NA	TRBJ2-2	CASSLTGADTGELFF	TGTGCCAGCAGCTTAACGGGGGCCGACACCGGGGAGCTGTTTTTT
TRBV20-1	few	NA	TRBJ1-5	CSAGPETHSNQPQHF	TGCAGTGCCGGCCCCGAGACACATAGCAATCAGCCCCAGCATTTT
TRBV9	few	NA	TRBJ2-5	CASSPSGTSETQYF	TGTGCCAGCAGCCCGTCAGGAACGAGCGAGACCCAGTACTTC
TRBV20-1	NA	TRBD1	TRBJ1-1	CSARGVGTEAFF	TGCAGTGCCAGGGGGGTGGGAACTGAAGCTTTCTTT
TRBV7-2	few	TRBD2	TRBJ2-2	CASSLVGHWTSGRDTGELFF	TGTGCCAGCAGCTTAGTTGGCCACTGGACTAGCGGGAGAGACACCGGGGAGCTGTTTTTT
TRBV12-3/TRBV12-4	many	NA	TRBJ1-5	CASRDSRVYQPQHF	TGTGCCAGCAGAGATTCCAGGGTATATCAGCCCCAGCATTTT
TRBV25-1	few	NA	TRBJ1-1	CASSESGGLNTEAFF	TGTGCCAGCAGTGAATCTGGGGGCTTAAACACTGAAGCTTTCTTT
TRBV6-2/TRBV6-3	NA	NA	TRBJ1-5	CASSAGEGSQPQHF	TGCGCCAGCAGTGCGGGTGAAGGGTCTCAGCCCCAGCATTTT
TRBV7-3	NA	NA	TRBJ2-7	CASSCRDNPYEQYF	TGTGCCAGCAGCTGCCGGGACAACCCCTACGAGCAGTACTTC
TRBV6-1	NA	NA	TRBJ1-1	CASSDRLVRGRAFF	TGTGCCAGCAGCGACAGGTTGGTCCGAGGTAGAGCTTTCTTT
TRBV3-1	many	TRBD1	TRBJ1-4	CASSQRSTGGEKLFF	TGTGCCAGCAGCCAAAGAAGCACAGGGGGAGAAAAACTGTTTTTT
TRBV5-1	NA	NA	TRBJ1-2	CASSLAISGPGTFYGYTF	TGCGCCAGCAGCTTGGCCATCTCCGGCCCCGGGACCTTCTATGGCTACACCTTC
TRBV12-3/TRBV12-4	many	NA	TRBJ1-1	CASTDGGGRGAFF	TGTGCCAGCACTGACGGAGGGGGGAGAGGAGCTTTCTTT
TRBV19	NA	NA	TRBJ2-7	CASSMIGYEQYF	TGTGCCAGTAGTATGATAGGCTACGAGCAGTACTTC
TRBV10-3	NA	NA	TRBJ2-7	CAISDAGYEQYF	TGTGCCATCAGTGACGCGGGTTACGAGCAGTACTTC
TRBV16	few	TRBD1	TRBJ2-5	CASSQLDRGRETQYF	TGTGCCAGCAGCCAATTGGACAGGGGAAGGGAGACCCAGTACTTC
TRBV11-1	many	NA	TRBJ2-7	CASSLQVHYEQYF	TGTGCCAGCAGCTTACAGGTACATTACGAGCAGTACTTC
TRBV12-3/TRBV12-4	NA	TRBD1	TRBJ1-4	CASSSTGSGEKLFF	TGTGCCAGCAGCTCGACAGGGTCGGGTGAAAAACTGTTTTTT
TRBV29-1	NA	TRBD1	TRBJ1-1	CSVEIGRGLTEAFF	TGCAGCGTTGAAATTGGCAGGGGGCTCACTGAAGCTTTCTTT
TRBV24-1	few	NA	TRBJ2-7	CATSGYQGGEQYF	TGTGCCACCAGTGGCTACCAGGGGGGCGAGCAGTACTTC
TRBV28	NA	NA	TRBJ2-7	CASKLGGLEQYF	TGTGCCAGCAAATTGGGGGGGCTCGAGCAGTACTTC
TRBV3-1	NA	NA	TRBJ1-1	CASSLSKPRGGTEAFF	TGTGCCAGCAGCCTAAGTAAACCTAGAGGGGGCACTGAAGCTTTCTTT
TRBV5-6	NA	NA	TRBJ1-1	CASSLLAPNTEAFF	TGTGCCAGCAGCTTACTGGCACCGAACACTGAAGCTTTCTTT
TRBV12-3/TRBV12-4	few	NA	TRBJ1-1	CASSFLSRGAEAFF	TGTGCCAGCAGTTTTCTCTCGCGCGGGGCTGAAGCTTTCTTT
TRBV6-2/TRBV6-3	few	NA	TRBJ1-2	CASSYAGWDSGYTF	TGTGCCAGCAGTTACGCGGGGTGGGACTCTGGCTACACCTTC
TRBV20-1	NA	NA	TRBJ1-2	CSANRASGEGYTF	TGCAGTGCTAATCGCGCAAGCGGTGAAGGCTACACCTTC
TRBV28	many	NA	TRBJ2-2	CASSPPGLVPGELFF	TGTGCCAGCAGTCCTCCGGGACTCGTTCCCGGGGAGCTGTTTTTT
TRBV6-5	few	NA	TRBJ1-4	CASSYLGFSSNEKLFF	TGTGCCAGCAGTTACTTGGGGTTTTCGTCTAATGAAAAACTGTTTTTT
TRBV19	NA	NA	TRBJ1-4	CASSMPGRTNEKLFF	TGTGCCAGTAGTATGCCGGGGAGAACCAATGAAAAACTGTTTTTT
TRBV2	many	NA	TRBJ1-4	CASGELFF	TGTGCCAGCGGGGAACTGTTTTTT
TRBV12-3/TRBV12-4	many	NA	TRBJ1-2	CASRGEGDSLSYGYTF	TGTGCCAGCCGGGGAGAGGGGGACTCACTCAGCTATGGCTACACCTTC
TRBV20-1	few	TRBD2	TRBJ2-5	CSARVLAGGETQYF	TGCAGTGCTAGAGTACTAGCGGGAGGGGAGACCCAGTACTTC
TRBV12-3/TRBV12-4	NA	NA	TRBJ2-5	CASSEPGIQETQYF	TGTGCCAGCAGTGAACCAGGAATACAAGAGACCCAGTACTTC
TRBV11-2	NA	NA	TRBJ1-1	CASSLGGGDFYLNTEAFF	TGTGCCAGCAGCTTAGGTGGGGGTGATTTTTACCTGAACACTGAAGCTTTCTTT
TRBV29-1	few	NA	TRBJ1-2	CSVERQGRYTF	TGCAGCGTTGAACGGCAGGGTCGCTACACCTTC
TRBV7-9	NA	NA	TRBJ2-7	CASSQGPGAGNEQYF	TGCGCCAGCAGCCAAGGGCCGGGAGCGGGTAACGAGCAGTACTTC
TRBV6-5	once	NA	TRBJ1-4	CASSYSSGVGNEKLFF	TGTGCCAGCAGTTACTCGAGCGGTGTGGGGAATGAAAAACTGTTTTTT
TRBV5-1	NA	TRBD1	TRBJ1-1	CASSLPYRGRRTEAFF	TGCGCCAGCAGCCTACCCTACAGGGGGCGAAGGACTGAAGCTTTCTTT
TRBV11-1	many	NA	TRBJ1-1	CASSSYSDTEAFF	TGTGCCAGCAGCTCCTATAGCGACACTGAAGCTTTCTTT
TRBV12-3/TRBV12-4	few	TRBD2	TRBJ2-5	CASSSRTRMEETQYF	TGTGCCAGCAGTTCCAGGACTAGAATGGAAGAGACCCAGTACTTC
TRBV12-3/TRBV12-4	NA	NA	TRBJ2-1	CASSSGRSTRGSEQFF	TGTGCCAGCAGTTCCGGACGGTCTACGAGGGGCTCTGAGCAGTTCTTC
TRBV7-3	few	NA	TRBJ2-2	CASSENGGYTGELFF	TGTGCCAGCAGCGAAAATGGCGGATACACCGGGGAGCTGTTTTTT